A single sample gave rise to the 18 T cell receptor beta chains below, sequenced in a study of regulatory T cells in long-lasting Graves disease. Libraries of TCR beta came from iRepertoire HTBI primers plus Arm-PCR of CDR3 regions. Each CDR3 protein is one row after TCRdb ran MiXCR on the multiplex PCR reads. The table includes 500,000 to 700,000 distinct CDR3 sequences, roughly 15% detected once. Sample time point: newly diagnosed GD, antithyroid drugs for less than 3 months. PBMC RNA was the source of the TCR library. These records were also assigned to another study, of T cells in Graves' hyperthyroidism and ophthalmopathy.

Here the sequenced sample was peripheral blood mononuclear cells (PBMCs), taken at new diagnosis, from a patient treated with antithyroid drugs. Source of these receptors: a woman aged 25 to 45 with Graves disease.

This clonotype was seen just once. A far larger clone is only one base removed, so a read error is likely. This chain uses TRBV11-2 with TRBJ1-2, with D possibly matching TRBD1 (6 bases). Germline V gene data show CDR1 as SGHAT and CDR2 as FQNNGV. The CDR3 spans 14 residues. The DNA for the CDR3 is TGTGCCAGCAGCCAAGGACAGACCCTCTATGACTACACCTTC. This translates into CASSQGQTLYDYTF. Full variable domain (outside the CDR3, taken from reference TRBV11-2 and TRBJ1-2): EAGVAQSPRYKIIEKRQSVAFWCNPISGHATLYWYQQILGQGPKLLIQFQNNGVVDDSQLPKDRFSAERLKGVDSTLKIQPAKLEDSAVYLCASSQGQTLYDYTFGSGTRLTVV.

Notes on this clonotype: A much larger clone sits a single nucleotide away, making a read error possible. J is TRBJ1-5 and V is TRBV2; D gene uncertain. Trimming left V 7 bases short and J 3 bases short, with 13 bases between. The CDR3 contains 14 residues. CDR1 and CDR2 (germline): SNHLY, FYNNEI. Here the CDR3 reads CASKDEGANQPQHF. CDR3 DNA sequence: TGTGCCAGCAAGGACGAGGGCGCCAATCAGCCCCAGCATTTT.

CDR3 amino acids: CSARDLQSPGDTQYF. The CDR3 DNA sequence: TGCAGTGCTAGAGATTTACAGAGTCCGGGAGATACGCAGTATTTT. This chain uses TRBV20-1 with TRBJ2-3; unclear D gene. The germline CDR1 and CDR2 sequences are DFQATT and SNEGSKA (reference sequence). The V end lost 0 bases, the J end lost 5 bases, and 15 bases lay between the germline ends. This CDR3 has 15 residues.

The CDR3 region has the DNA TGTGCCAGCAGCTTTACTAGCGGGAGGTACGAGCAGTACTTC. Residues: CASSFTSGRYEQYF. The chain joins TRBV7-9 to TRBJ2-7, with TRBD2 matching over 12 bases. The J segment lost 4 bases and the V segment lost 3 bases, leaving 1 base of the junction unmatched. CDR1 SEHNR and CDR2 FQNEAQ come from the germline V gene (reference sequence). This CDR3 comprises 14 residues. Supplemented by reference TRBV7-9 and TRBJ2-7, the full variable domain reads DTGVSQNPRHKITKRGQNVTFRCDPISEHNRLYWYRQTLGQGPEFLTYFQNEAQLEKSRLLSDRFSAERPKGSFSTLEIQRTEQGDSAMYLCASSFTSGRYEQYFGPGTRLTVT.

There are many counts of this clonotype. The V gene is TRBV2, the J gene TRBJ2-1; the D is unclear. The end of the DNA aligns better with TRBJ2-5, so the J call may be wrong. Germline loops: CDR1 SNHLY, CDR2 FYNNEI. This CDR3 has 13 amino acids. This chain's CDR3 is CASSSGFQETQYF. The CDR3 nucleotides read TGTGCCAGCAGTTCCGGGTTCCAAGAGACCCAGTACTTC.

This clonotype was picked up many times. This chain links TRBV24-1 with TRBJ2-2, with D uncertain. The CDR3 totals 15 residues. The germline V gene encodes CDR1 KGHDR and CDR2 SFDVKD. Between the trimmed V and J ends, which lost 2 bases and 4 bases, there was a span of 10 bases. CDR3 protein: CATSDSTTTTGELFF. CDR3 in DNA: TGTGCCACCAGTGATTCAACCACCACCACCGGGGAGCTGTTTTTT.

This clonotype was observed many times. V usage is TRBV10-3 and J usage is TRBJ2-7; D possibly matches TRBD1 or TRBD2 (5 bases each). The CDR3 sequence is 15 residues long. The germline V gene has CDR1 ENHRY and CDR2 SYGVKD. V dropped 0 bases and J dropped 2 bases, with 11 bases sitting between them. The CDR3 DNA sequence: TGTGCCATCAGTGAGTCGGGTGGGGGTACCTACGAGCAGTACTTC. It specifies CAISESGGGTYEQYF.

CDR3 coding DNA: TGTGCCAGTAGACCGACGTGGACGGGGAACACTGAAGCTTTCTTT. As protein: CASRPTWTGNTEAFF. V gene TRBV19 combines with J gene TRBJ1-1; D is ambiguous. Germline-derived CDR1 and CDR2 are LNHDA and SQIVND (reference sequence). The CDR3 loop spans 15 amino acids. V gave up 6 bases and J gave up 1 base, with 15 bases separating them.

The chain couples TRBV20-1 to TRBJ2-3; TRBD2 agrees at 9 bases. V lost 7 bases to trimming and J lost 4 bases; unmatched junction nucleotides: 6. The CDR3 loop spans 13 amino acids. Looked up from germline, CDR1 is DFQATT and CDR2 is SNEGSKA (reference sequence). CDR3 region: CSVRAGGPDTQYF. The CDR3 DNA sequence: TGCAGTGTACGGGCGGGAGGGCCAGATACGCAGTATTTT.

This clonotype was observed a handful of times. The J gene is TRBJ2-3, the V gene TRBV5-1; weak D call: TRBD2 (6 bases). Per the germline V gene, CDR1 is SGHRS and CDR2 is YFSETQ. V lost 3 bases and J lost 6, with 17 bases in between. The CDR3 spans 15 residues. The CDR3 nucleotides are TGCGCCAGCAGCTGGACCGGGACGGCGGGGGATACGCAGTATTTT. It translates to CASSWTGTAGDTQYF.

This clonotype came up many times. The V gene is TRBV2, the J gene TRBJ1-1, with 9 bases lining up with TRBD1. CDR1 is SNHLY, CDR2 FYNNEI, per germline. The junction had 5 bases not matched to a gene; V was cut back by 6 bases and J by 0 bases. The CDR3 covers 15 residues. The CDR3 loop reads CASSETGGMNTEAFF. The CDR3, as DNA: TGTGCCAGCAGCGAGACAGGGGGTATGAACACTGAAGCTTTCTTT.

CDR3 in DNA: TGTGCCAGCAGCTTAGTGGCCGGGACTAGCGGGAGAGAGCCTAGATACAATGAGCAGTTCTTC. It yields the protein CASSLVAGTSGREPRYNEQFF. The V call is TRBV7-9, the J call TRBJ2-1; 14 nucleotides match TRBD2. Germline lookup yields CDR1 SEHNR and CDR2 FQNEAQ (reference sequence). CDR3 length: 21 amino acids. V trimming: 1 base; J trimming: 4 bases; junction bases outside the gene matches: 15.

The chain joins TRBV4-2 to TRBJ2-5, with D perhaps TRBD2 (6 bases). CDR3 length: 19 residues. Germline lookup yields CDR1 LGHNA and CDR2 YNFKEQ. The ends were cut back, 2 bases at V and 2 bases at J, with 24 bases in the middle. The chain's CDR3 is CASSQNRGTGEAQQETQYF. In nucleotides, the CDR3 is TGTGCCAGCAGCCAAAATCGCGGCACGGGAGAGGCCCAGCAAGAGACCCAGTACTTC.

Concerning this clonotype itself: This may be a read error, as it is one base from a much larger clone. The chain joins TRBV24-1 to TRBJ2-3, with a weak D call TRBD2 (6 bases). The germline V and J ends were trimmed by 3 bases and 5 bases, with 17 bases remaining between them. CDR3 length equals 16 residues. Looked up from germline, CDR1 is KGHDR and CDR2 is SFDVKD. The CDR3 DNA sequence: TGTGCCACCAGTGATCACTATCGATCAGCGGGAGATACGCAGTATTTT. As protein: CATSDHYRSAGDTQYF.

This clonotype was recorded a few times. DNA for the CDR3: TGTGCCAGTAGTATAGACACAGGAGATACGCAGTATTTT. Its protein product is CASSIDTGDTQYF. The rearrangement links TRBV19 to TRBJ2-3; perhaps TRBD1 as D (5 bases). The germline V gene encodes CDR1 LNHDA and CDR2 SQIVND (reference sequence). The V and J ends lost 0 bases and 5 bases respectively, with 6 bases between them. There are 13 residues in the CDR3.

The chain uses TRBV7-2 and TRBJ1-6; the D gene is possibly TRBD1 (5 bases). The V end was cut by 1 base, the J end by 6 bases, with 10 bases between. This CDR3 spans 15 amino acids. Germline V gene sequence: CDR1 SGHTA, CDR2 FQGNSA. CDR3 sequence reads: CASSLGAGSNSPLHF. The CDR3 coding sequence is TGTGCCAGCAGCTTAGGGGCAGGGAGTAATTCACCCCTCCACTTT.

This clonotype has only a few counts. The J gene is TRBJ2-7, the V gene TRBV30; TRBD1 is a possible D gene (6 bases). This CDR3 comprises 15 residues. V was pared by 4 bases and J by 4 bases, with 20 bases between. Germline CDR1 is GTSNPN and CDR2 is SVGIG (reference sequence). The CDR3 region is CAWKSLAWGPYEQYF. CDR3 coding DNA: TGTGCCTGGAAATCTCTCGCATGGGGGCCTTACGAGCAGTACTTC.

CDR3 nucleotide sequence: TGCAGTGCTAGGGGGCCAGGGGACTACGAGCAGTACTTC. Its protein product is CSARGPGDYEQYF. V is TRBV20-1 and J is TRBJ2-7, with D possibly TRBD1 on 6 matching bases. This CDR3 comprises 13 residues. V was pared by 3 bases and J by 3 bases, with 12 bases between. The germline V gene has CDR1 DFQATT and CDR2 SNEGSKA (reference sequence).